These T cell receptor beta chains were read from a single sample in a study of intratumoral heterogeneity in liver cancer. Data came from immunoSEQ multiplex PCR; TCRdb stores just in-frame clones and leaves some out. The sample has over 20,000 clones; roughly 73% are singletons. The sample here was tumor-adjacent normal tissue, taken before any cancer treatment. The receptors derive from an older woman with hepatocellular carcinoma. CDR3s include the opening cysteine and the closing phenylalanine or tryptophan. Each record gives: V gene, clone size, J gene, D gene, CDR3 DNA, CDR3 protein. A D gene is named only where the DNA matches it firmly. Size is omitted from some rows. Given values are once, few, many or a class for expanded clones.

>TRBV6-2/TRBV6-3|.|TRBJ2-5|.
TGTGCCAGCAGTTTAGCGGCCCAAGAGACCCAGTACTTC
CASSLAAQETQYF
>TRBV6-5|.|TRBJ2-1|TRBD2
TGTGCCAGCAGGAACCTAGCGGGAGCGAATGAGCAGTTCTTC
CASRNLAGANEQFF
>TRBV6-4|few|TRBJ2-2|.
TGTGCCAGCAGCCCAACGGGGCAGGGGGGGACCGGGGAGCTGTTTTTT
CASSPTGQGGTGELFF
>TRBV7-9|.|TRBJ2-7|.
TGTGCCAGCAGCGCCCGCGAGGAGAACTACGAGCAGTACTTC
CASSAREENYEQYF
>TRBV5-6|.|TRBJ1-3|.
TGTGCCAGCAGCTTGAGGGACGCTGGAAACACCATATATTTT
CASSLRDAGNTIYF
>TRBV14|few|TRBJ1-6|.
TGTGCCAGCAGCCAACCTACCACAGGAAGGGTTAATTCACCCCTCCACTTT
CASSQPTTGRVNSPLHF
>TRBV19|.|TRBJ1-5|.
TGTGCCAGTAGTATGCAAGGGGTTTCTGATCAGCCCCAGCATTTT
CASSMQGVSDQPQHF
>TRBV21-1|.|TRBJ1-5|.
TGTGCCAGCAGCAATAAGGGGGACTCTGGAAGCAATCAGCCCCAGCATTTT
CASSNKGDSGSNQPQHF
>TRBV12-3/TRBV12-4|.|TRBJ2-7|.
TGTGCCAGCAGTTTTGATTTCGTGCAGTACTTC
CASSFDFVQYF
>TRBV30|once|TRBJ2-7|.
TGTGCCTGGAGTCACGCGTCCTACGAGCAGTACTTC
CAWSHASYEQYF
>TRBV3-1/TRBV3-2|.|TRBJ1-2|.
TGTGCCAGCAGATCAGGGTACGGCTACACCTTC
CASRSGYGYTF
>TRBV3-1/TRBV3-2|once|TRBJ2-3|.
TGTGCCAGCAGCCAAGGAGGGCCCTCAGGGGGCACAGATACGCAGTATTTT
CASSQGGPSGGTDTQYF
>TRBV5-1|.|TRBJ2-7|.
TGCGCCAGCAGAACGGACTCCTACGAGCAGTACTTC
CASRTDSYEQYF
>TRBV5-6|.|TRBJ2-3|.
TGTGCCAGCAGCTTGGGAGCCATTAACACAGATACGCAGTATTTT
CASSLGAINTDTQYF
>TRBV5-1|.|TRBJ1-3|.
TGCGCCAGCAGCTTGGCAGGGGCGAGCTCTGGAAACACCATATATTTT
CASSLAGASSGNTIYF
>TRBV7-2|.|TRBJ1-1|.
TGTGCCAGCAGCTTAGTAAGTCGAAGAGACACTGAAGCTTTCTTT
CASSLVSRRDTEAFF
>TRBV15|.|TRBJ2-6|TRBD1
TGTGCCACCAGCAGCCAGACAGGGGCTGGGGCCAACGTCCTGACTTTC
CATSSQTGAGANVLTF
>TRBV19|once|TRBJ1-1|.
TGTGCCAGTAGTCCGCGGACCGAGAGGGCTGAAGCTTTCTTT
CASSPRTERAEAFF
>TRBV24-1|few|TRBJ2-1|.
TGTGCCACCAGTGACCCTACCACAGGGTCGAACAATGAGCAGTTCTTC
CATSDPTTGSNNEQFF
>TRBV28|.|TRBJ2-5|TRBD1
TGTGCCAGCAGTCGACAGGGCCAACAAGAGACCCAGTACTTC
CASSRQGQQETQYF
>TRBV19|.|TRBJ2-3|TRBD2
TGTGCCAGTAGTAGGCAACTAGCGGGTTCCACAGATACGCAGTATTTT
CASSRQLAGSTDTQYF
>TRBV28|.|TRBJ1-2|TRBD1
TGTGCCAGCAGTTACAGGGGCGGAGGCTACACCTTC
CASSYRGGGYTF
>TRBV19|.|TRBJ1-5|.
TGTGCCAGTAGTATGGAAAGGGACGGGGACCAGCCCCAGCATTTT
CASSMERDGDQPQHF
>TRBV30|.|TRBJ2-3|.
TGTGCCTGGAGTCCAAACACAGATACGCAGTATTTT
CAWSPNTDTQYF
>TRBV28|.|TRBJ1-5|.
TGTGCCAGCAGATTTGGACAGAAGTATCAGCCCCAGCATTTT
CASRFGQKYQPQHF
>TRBV19|.|TRBJ2-6|.
TGTGCCAGTAGTGATCAGGGGCCTGGGGCCAACGTCCTGACTTTC
CASSDQGPGANVLTF
>TRBV5-1|.|TRBJ2-3|.
TGCGCCAGCGGTGAGGCAGATACGCAGTATTTT
CASGEADTQYF
>TRBV5-1|medium-sized|TRBJ2-7|TRBD1
TGCGCCAGCAGCACCGGGACAGGAGAGCAGTACTTC
CASSTGTGEQYF
>TRBV3-1/TRBV3-2|once|TRBJ2-5|TRBD2
TGTGCCAGCAGCCAGCCTGGGACTAGCGTCCAAGAGACCCAGTACTTC
CASSQPGTSVQETQYF
>TRBV30|.|TRBJ2-1|.
TGTGCCTGGAGGTCCTACAATGAGCAGTTCTTC
CAWRSYNEQFF
>TRBV21-1|.|TRBJ2-6|.
TGTGCCAGCAGCAAAGAGGTAACCCCTCCGAGCTCTGGGGCCAACGTCCTGACTTTC
CASSKEVTPPSSGANVLTF
>TRBV7-9|.|TRBJ2-1|TRBD2
TGTGCCAGCAGCTCAGGACTAGCGGGAGGATTGGGGGCCTACAATGAGCAGTTCTTC
CASSSGLAGGLGAYNEQFF
>TRBV5-1|.|TRBJ2-7|TRBD2
TGCGCCAGCAGCTTGCTAGCGGGAGAGCTAGACGAGCAGTACTTC
CASSLLAGELDEQYF
>TRBV4-2|.|TRBJ2-3|.
TGTGCCAGCAGCCAAGATCCAGGGGCGTCCACAGATACGCAGTATTTT
CASSQDPGASTDTQYF
>TRBV7-9|once|TRBJ1-1|TRBD1
TGTGCCAGCAGCCTCGGACAGGGGGAAGCTTTCTTT
CASSLGQGEAFF